The source of this T cell receptor (beta chain) is a study of T cell repertoires in cytomegalovirus infection (dated by TCRdb to 2018 to 2020). Looking at the study overall: The HLA type of each donor mattered for the analysis, because public TCR beta signatures pointed to carriage of CMV infection along with the matching HLA type.

Results and caveats for the whole study, not just this receptor: The ex vivo response was dominated by HLA-C-restricted CMV-specific TCR beta clonotypes, and the single most frequent clonotype in two of eight donors was supplied by these HLA-C-restricted clonotypes. In both this cohort and an independent cohort of some 350 donors, the cumulative frequency of public TCR beta family members distinguished carriers of CMV infection plus the relevant HLA type.

A note on this clonotype: It lacks a known antigen. No base-level quality is on record; no much larger clone is a single base apart.

The sequencing machine was an Illumina HiSeq 1500. Using fastp trimming at Q25 and MiXCR clonotype assembly, TCRdb reanalyzed the public sequencing data and kept in-frame beta chains. Each entry merges the rows of one CDR3 protein and shows their most common DNA and genes. The table for this sample lists about 530,000 distinct CDR3 sequences; approximately 26% of them were counted only once. The ten top clones hold roughly an eighth of the sample. Sequences were obtained from PBMCs. The clonotype was recovered from a human donor in good health (CMV status not recorded). Some clones in this sample may be carry-over from other donors' samples.

The CDR3: CSARVRWISGGKSPNYNEQFF. The nucleotide sequence reads as follows: TGCAGTGCTAGAGTGAGGTGGATTAGCGGGGGTAAAAGCCCCAACTACAATGAGCAGTTCTTC. This sequence uses TRBV20-1 and TRBJ2-1, with TRBD2 matching 9 junction bases. Reading from cysteine to phenylalanine, the CDR3 counts 21 amino acids. Of the read, only the CDR3 DNA is kept; its 63 bases are in frame from base 1. In the germline V gene (reference sequence), CDR1 corresponds to DFQATT and CDR2 to SNEGSKA. From V the trimming removes 1 base and from J it removes 3 bases, while the gene matches leave 22 bases of the junction unaccounted for.